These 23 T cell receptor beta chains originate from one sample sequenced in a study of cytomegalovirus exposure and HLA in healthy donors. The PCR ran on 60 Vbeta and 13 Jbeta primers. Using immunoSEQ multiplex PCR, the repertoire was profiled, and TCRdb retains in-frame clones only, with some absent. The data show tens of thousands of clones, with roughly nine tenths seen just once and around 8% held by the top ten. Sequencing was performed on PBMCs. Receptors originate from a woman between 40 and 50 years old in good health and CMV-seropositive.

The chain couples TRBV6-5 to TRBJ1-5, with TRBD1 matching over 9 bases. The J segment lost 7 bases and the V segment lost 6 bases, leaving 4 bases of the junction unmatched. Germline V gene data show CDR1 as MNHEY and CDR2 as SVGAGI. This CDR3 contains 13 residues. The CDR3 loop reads CASSPTGGQPQHF. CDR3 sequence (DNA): TGTGCCAGCAGCCCTACAGGGGGCCAGCCCCAGCATTTT.

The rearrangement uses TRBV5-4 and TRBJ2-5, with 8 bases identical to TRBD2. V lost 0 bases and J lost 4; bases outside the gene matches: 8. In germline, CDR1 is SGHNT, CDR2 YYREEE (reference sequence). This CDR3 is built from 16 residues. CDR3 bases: TGTGCCAGCAGCTTGGGGGCAGCGGGAGTGGGAGAGACCCAGTACTTC. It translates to CASSLGAAGVGETQYF.

CDR3 DNA: TGTGCCAGCTCACCGGGACTAGCGGGAGGAGAGACCCAGTACTTC. Translation gives CASSPGLAGGETQYF. The chain couples TRBV18 to TRBJ2-5; TRBD2 matches at 15 bases. Germline V gene sequence: CDR1 KGHSH, CDR2 LQKENI. This CDR3 contains 15 residues. After removal of 3 bases from V and 4 bases from J, the junction contained 0 bases not matched to a gene.

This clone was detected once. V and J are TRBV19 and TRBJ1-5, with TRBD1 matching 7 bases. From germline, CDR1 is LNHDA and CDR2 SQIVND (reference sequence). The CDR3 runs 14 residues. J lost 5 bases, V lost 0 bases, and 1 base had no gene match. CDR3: CASSIEQGYQPQHF. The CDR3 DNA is TGTGCCAGTAGTATAGAACAGGGGTATCAGCCCCAGCATTTT.

CDR3 sequence: CASSSRQRGPDTQYF. The DNA of the CDR3 is TGTGCCAGCAGCTCCCGACAGCGGGGCCCAGATACGCAGTATTTT. The rearrangement uses TRBV7-2 and TRBJ2-3, with 7 bases that match TRBD2. The J segment lost 4 bases and the V segment lost 4 bases, leaving 8 bases of the junction unmatched. The CDR3 extends over 15 amino acids. The germline gives CDR1 SGHTA, CDR2 FQGNSA.

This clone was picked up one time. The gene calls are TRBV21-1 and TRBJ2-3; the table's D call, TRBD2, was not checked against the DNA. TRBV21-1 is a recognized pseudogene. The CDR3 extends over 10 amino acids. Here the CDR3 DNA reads TGTGCCAGAGAGACAGATACGCAGTATTTT. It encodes CARETDTQYF.

CDR3 sequence: CASSITISRDTYYGYTF. As DNA, the CDR3 is TGTGCCAGTAGTATTACTATTAGCAGGGACACCTACTATGGCTACACCTTC. The chain has TRBV19 and TRBJ1-2; D might be TRBD1 (6 bases). Germline V gene data show CDR1 as LNHDA and CDR2 as SQIVND (reference sequence). The CDR3 is 17 residues long. V lost 3 bases to trimming and J lost 3 bases, with 20 bases between them.

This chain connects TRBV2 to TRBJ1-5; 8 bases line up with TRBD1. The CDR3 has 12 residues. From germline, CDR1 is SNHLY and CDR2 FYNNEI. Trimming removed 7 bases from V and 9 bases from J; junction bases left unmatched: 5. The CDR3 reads CASIPQGGPQHF. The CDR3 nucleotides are TGTGCCAGCATACCACAGGGGGGGCCCCAGCATTTT.

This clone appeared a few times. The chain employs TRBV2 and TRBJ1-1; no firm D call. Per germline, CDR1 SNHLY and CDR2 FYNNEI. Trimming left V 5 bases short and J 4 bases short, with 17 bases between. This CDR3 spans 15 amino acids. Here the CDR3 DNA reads TGTGCCAGCAGTCCAAATAAACTCGCGCTCACTGAAGCTTTCTTT. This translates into CASSPNKLALTEAFF.

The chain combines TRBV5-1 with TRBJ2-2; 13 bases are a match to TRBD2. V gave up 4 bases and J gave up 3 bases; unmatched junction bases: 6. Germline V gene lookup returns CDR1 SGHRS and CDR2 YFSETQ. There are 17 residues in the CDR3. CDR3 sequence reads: CASSLGLAGTYTGELFF. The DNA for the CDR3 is TGCGCCAGCAGCCTGGGACTAGCGGGGACTTACACCGGGGAGCTGTTTTTT.

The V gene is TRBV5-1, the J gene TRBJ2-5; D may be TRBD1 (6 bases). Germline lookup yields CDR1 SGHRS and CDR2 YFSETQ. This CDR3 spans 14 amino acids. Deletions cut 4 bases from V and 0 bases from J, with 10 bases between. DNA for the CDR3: TGCGCCAGCAGCACCAGGACAGACCAAGAGACCCAGTACTTC. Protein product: CASSTRTDQETQYF.

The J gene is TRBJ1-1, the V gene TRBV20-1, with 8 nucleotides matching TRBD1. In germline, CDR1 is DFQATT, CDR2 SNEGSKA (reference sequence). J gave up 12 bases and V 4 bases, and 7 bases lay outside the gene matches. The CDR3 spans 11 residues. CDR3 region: CSATRTGTSFF. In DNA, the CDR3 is TGCAGTGCTACTCGGACAGGGACGTCTTTCTTT.

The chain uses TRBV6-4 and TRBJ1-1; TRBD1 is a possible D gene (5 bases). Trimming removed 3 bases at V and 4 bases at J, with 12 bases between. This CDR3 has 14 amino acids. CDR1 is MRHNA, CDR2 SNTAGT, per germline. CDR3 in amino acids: CASSEVGDSTEAFF. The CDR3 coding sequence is TGTGCCAGCAGTGAGGTAGGGGATAGCACTGAAGCTTTCTTT.

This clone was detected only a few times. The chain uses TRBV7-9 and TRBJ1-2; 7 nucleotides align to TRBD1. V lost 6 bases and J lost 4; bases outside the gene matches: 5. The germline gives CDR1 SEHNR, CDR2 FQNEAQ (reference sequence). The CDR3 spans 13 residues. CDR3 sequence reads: CASSPRQGYGYTF. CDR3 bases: TGTGCCAGCAGTCCTCGACAGGGCTATGGCTACACCTTC.

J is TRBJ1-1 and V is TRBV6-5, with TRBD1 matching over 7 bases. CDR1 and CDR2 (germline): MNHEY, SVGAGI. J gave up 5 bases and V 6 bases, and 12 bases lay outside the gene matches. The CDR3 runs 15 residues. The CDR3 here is CASRPSGQVITEAFF. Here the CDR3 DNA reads TGTGCCAGCAGACCCTCCGGACAGGTAATAACTGAAGCTTTCTTT.

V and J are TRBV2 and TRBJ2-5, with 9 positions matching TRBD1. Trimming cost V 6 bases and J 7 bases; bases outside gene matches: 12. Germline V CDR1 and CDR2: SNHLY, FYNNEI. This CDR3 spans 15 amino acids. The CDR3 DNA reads TGTGCCAGCAGCCGGACAGGGGTGGATTTGGGGACCCAGTACTTC. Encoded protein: CASSRTGVDLGTQYF.

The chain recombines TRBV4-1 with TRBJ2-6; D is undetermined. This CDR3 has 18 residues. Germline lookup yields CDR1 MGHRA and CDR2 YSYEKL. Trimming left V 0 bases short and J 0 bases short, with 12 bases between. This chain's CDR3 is CASSQDYRPDSGANVLTF. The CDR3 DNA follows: TGCGCCAGCAGCCAAGATTACAGACCCGACTCTGGGGCCAACGTCCTGACTTTC.

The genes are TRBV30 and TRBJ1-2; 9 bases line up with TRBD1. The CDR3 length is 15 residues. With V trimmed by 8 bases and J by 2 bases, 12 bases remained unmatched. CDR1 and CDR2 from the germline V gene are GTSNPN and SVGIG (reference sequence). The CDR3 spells CAGTFTGGKNYGYTF. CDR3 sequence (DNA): TGTGCCGGCACATTCACAGGGGGCAAGAACTATGGCTACACCTTC.

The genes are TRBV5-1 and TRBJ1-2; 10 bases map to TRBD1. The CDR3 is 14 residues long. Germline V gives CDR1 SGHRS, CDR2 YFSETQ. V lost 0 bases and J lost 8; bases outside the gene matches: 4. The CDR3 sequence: CASSLGQGASGYTF. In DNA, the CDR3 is TGCGCCAGCAGCTTGGGACAGGGGGCGTCGGGCTACACCTTC.

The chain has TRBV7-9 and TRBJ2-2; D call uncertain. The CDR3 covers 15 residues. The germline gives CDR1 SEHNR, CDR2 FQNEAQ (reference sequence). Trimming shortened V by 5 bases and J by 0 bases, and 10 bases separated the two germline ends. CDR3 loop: CASSPLAANTGELFF. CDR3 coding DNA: TGTGCCAGCAGCCCGCTTGCGGCGAACACCGGGGAGCTGTTTTTT.

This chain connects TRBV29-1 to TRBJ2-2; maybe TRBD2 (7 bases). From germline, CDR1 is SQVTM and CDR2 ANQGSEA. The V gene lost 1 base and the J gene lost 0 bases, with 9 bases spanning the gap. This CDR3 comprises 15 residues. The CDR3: CSVEVGGANTGELFF. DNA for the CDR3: TGCAGCGTTGAAGTAGGGGGGGCGAACACCGGGGAGCTGTTTTTT.

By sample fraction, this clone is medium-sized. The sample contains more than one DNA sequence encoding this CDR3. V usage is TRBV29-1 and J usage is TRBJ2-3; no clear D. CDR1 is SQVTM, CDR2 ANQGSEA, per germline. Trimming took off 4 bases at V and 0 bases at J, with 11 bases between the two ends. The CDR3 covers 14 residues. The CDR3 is CSVGTAWSTDTQYF. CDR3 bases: TGCAGCGTTGGAACAGCCTGGAGCACAGATACGCAGTATTTT.

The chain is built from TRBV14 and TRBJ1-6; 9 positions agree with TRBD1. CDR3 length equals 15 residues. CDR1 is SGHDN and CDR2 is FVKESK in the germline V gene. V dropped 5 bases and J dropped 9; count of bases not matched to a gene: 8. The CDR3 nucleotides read TGTGCCAGCAGCATAGGGACAGGGTTTCGTTCACCCCTCCACTTT. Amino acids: CASSIGTGFRSPLHF.